A selection of T cell receptor beta chains follows, all from one sample in a study of shared clonotypes between healthy human individuals. The data were produced by immunoSEQ multiplex PCR, yet TCRdb's version contains in-frame clones alone and is incomplete. The sample lists about 2.4 million clones, roughly 92% occurring once. Sequenced: naive CD4+ T cells sorted from blood. These receptors were obtained from a man aged 18 to 30 in good health. CDR3s include the opening cysteine and the closing phenylalanine or tryptophan. D genes are given only for firm matches. Rows may omit the clone size; those that give it use once, few, many or a size class.

clone size: .; V gene: TRBV28; J gene: TRBJ2-5; D gene: TRBD2; CDR3 DNA: TGTGCCAGCAGTTTAGGCGGGAGTGGTGAGACCCAGTACTTC; CDR3 protein: CASSLGGSGETQYF
clone size: few; V gene: TRBV28; J gene: TRBJ1-2; D gene: .; CDR3 DNA: TGTGCCAGCAGTTTAAGGTGGGATTCGAGCTACACCTTC; CDR3 protein: CASSLRWDSSYTF
clone size: .; V gene: TRBV4-3; J gene: TRBJ1-3; D gene: .; CDR3 DNA: TGCGCCAGCAGCCAACTCGGGGTTGGAAACACCATATATTTT; CDR3 protein: CASSQLGVGNTIYF
clone size: .; V gene: TRBV5-1; J gene: TRBJ2-6; D gene: .; CDR3 DNA: TGCGCCAGCAGCCCTAGGGGGGCGGGGGCGAGCTCTGGGGCCAACGTCCTGACTTTC; CDR3 protein: CASSPRGAGASSGANVLTF
clone size: .; V gene: TRBV18; J gene: TRBJ1-1; D gene: .; CDR3 DNA: TGTGCCAGCTCACCATCGGGAGTCACTGAAGCTTTCTTT; CDR3 protein: CASSPSGVTEAFF
clone size: once; V gene: TRBV28; J gene: TRBJ1-4; D gene: .; CDR3 DNA: TGTGCCAGCAGGGGGGGATCTGGGGGAGAAAAACTGTTTTTT; CDR3 protein: CASRGGSGGEKLFF
clone size: .; V gene: TRBV30; J gene: TRBJ1-2; D gene: TRBD1; CDR3 DNA: TGTGCCTGGAGTGCGACAGGGCTTAGAGGCGGCTACACCTTC; CDR3 protein: CAWSATGLRGGYTF
clone size: once; V gene: TRBV5-1; J gene: TRBJ2-5; D gene: .; CDR3 DNA: TGCGCCAGCAGGTCAGGGGGATTAGCGGGGCACCAAGAGACCCAGTACTTC; CDR3 protein: CASRSGGLAGHQETQYF
clone size: .; V gene: TRBV6-5; J gene: TRBJ2-7; D gene: .; CDR3 DNA: TGTGCCAGCAGTTCCCCTGGAGGCGGTTACGAGCAGTACTTC; CDR3 protein: CASSSPGGGYEQYF
clone size: few; V gene: TRBV18; J gene: TRBJ1-5; D gene: .; CDR3 DNA: TGTGCCAGCTCACCAGCGGGAGGGTTTGATCAGCCCCAGCATTTT; CDR3 protein: CASSPAGGFDQPQHF
clone size: once; V gene: TRBV5-1; J gene: TRBJ1-2; D gene: .; CDR3 DNA: TGCGCCAGCAGCACGGACAACAACTATGGCTACACCTTC; CDR3 protein: CASSTDNNYGYTF
clone size: .; V gene: TRBV27; J gene: TRBJ1-4; D gene: .; CDR3 DNA: TGTGCCAGCAGTAGGATAACTAATGAAAAACTGTTTTTT; CDR3 protein: CASSRITNEKLFF
clone size: .; V gene: TRBV27; J gene: TRBJ2-5; D gene: .; CDR3 DNA: TGTGCCAGCAGCATTATGGGATGGGGGCGGAGGGAGACCCAGTACTTC; CDR3 protein: CASSIMGWGRRETQYF
clone size: .; V gene: TRBV30; J gene: TRBJ2-1; D gene: TRBD2; CDR3 DNA: TGTGCCTGGAGGCGGGAGGGCCTAGCGGATGAGCAGTTCTTC; CDR3 protein: CAWRREGLADEQFF
clone size: .; V gene: TRBV30; J gene: TRBJ2-7; D gene: TRBD1; CDR3 DNA: TGTGCCTGGGATCGGACAGGGATCGCCTACGAGCAGTACTTC; CDR3 protein: CAWDRTGIAYEQYF
clone size: once; V gene: TRBV12-5; J gene: TRBJ2-7; D gene: TRBD1; CDR3 DNA: TGTGCTAGTTCGACAGGGGCCTACGAGCAGTACTTC; CDR3 protein: CASSTGAYEQYF
clone size: once; V gene: TRBV11-2; J gene: TRBJ2-3; D gene: .; CDR3 DNA: TGTGCCAGCAGCTTTCGGACAGATGGCACAGATACGCAGTATTTT; CDR3 protein: CASSFRTDGTDTQYF
clone size: once; V gene: TRBV28; J gene: TRBJ1-1; D gene: TRBD1; CDR3 DNA: TGTGCCAGCAGTTTGGGCCTTCAAACAGGGGGCACTGAAGCTTTCTTT; CDR3 protein: CASSLGLQTGGTEAFF
clone size: .; V gene: TRBV5-6; J gene: TRBJ2-7; D gene: TRBD1; CDR3 DNA: TGTGCCAGCAGCGCCTTGACCGGGACAGGGTTGGGGGAGCAGTACTTC; CDR3 protein: CASSALTGTGLGEQYF
clone size: .; V gene: TRBV2; J gene: TRBJ2-3; D gene: .; CDR3 DNA: TGTGCCAGCAGTGGGTCCCGCTCAGGTGCATCAGGTACGCAGTATTTT; CDR3 protein: CASSGSRSGASGTQYF
clone size: .; V gene: TRBV4-1; J gene: TRBJ1-2; D gene: .; CDR3 DNA: TGCGCCAGCAGCCAAGTGGCCAGGGCTGCCTATGGCTACACCTTC; CDR3 protein: CASSQVARAAYGYTF
clone size: .; V gene: TRBV7-2; J gene: TRBJ1-2; D gene: .; CDR3 DNA: TGTGCCAGCAGCCGAACAGTTAACTATGGCTACACCTTC; CDR3 protein: CASSRTVNYGYTF
clone size: .; V gene: TRBV7-2; J gene: TRBJ2-2; D gene: .; CDR3 DNA: TGTGCCAGCAGCCCGCGTGCCGGGGGCACCGGGGAGCTGTTTTTT; CDR3 protein: CASSPRAGGTGELFF
clone size: .; V gene: TRBV7-9; J gene: TRBJ1-1; D gene: TRBD1; CDR3 DNA: TGTGCCAGCCAGCCGGGACAGAGGAACACTGAAGCTTTCTTT; CDR3 protein: CASQPGQRNTEAFF
clone size: .; V gene: TRBV28; J gene: TRBJ2-3; D gene: TRBD2; CDR3 DNA: TGTGCCAGCAGTCGCTACGCGGGGGGCTCTAGCACAGATACGCAGTATTTT; CDR3 protein: CASSRYAGGSSTDTQYF
clone size: .; V gene: TRBV28; J gene: TRBJ2-1; D gene: .; CDR3 DNA: TGTGCCAGCAGTTCCGCTACTCTAGCGAAGTCCTACAATGAGCAGTTCTTC; CDR3 protein: CASSSATLAKSYNEQFF
clone size: .; V gene: TRBV6-1; J gene: TRBJ1-1; D gene: .; CDR3 DNA: TGTGCCAGCAGTGAAGCGGGTGCAGCCGGCGGGGCTTTCTTT; CDR3 protein: CASSEAGAAGGAFF
clone size: few; V gene: TRBV11-2; J gene: TRBJ1-6; D gene: TRBD1; CDR3 DNA: TGTGCCTGCACCCGACAGGGGGTCGATTCACCCCTCCACTTT; CDR3 protein: CACTRQGVDSPLHF
clone size: .; V gene: TRBV28; J gene: TRBJ1-5; D gene: .; CDR3 DNA: TGTGCCAGCAGTCCCGCCGGGACCCAGGGCCGGCCCCAGCATTTT; CDR3 protein: CASSPAGTQGRPQHF
clone size: .; V gene: TRBV19; J gene: TRBJ2-2; D gene: TRBD1; CDR3 DNA: TGTGCCAGTAGTATAGGAGGACAGGGGATCGGGGAGCTGTTTTTT; CDR3 protein: CASSIGGQGIGELFF
clone size: .; V gene: TRBV5-1; J gene: TRBJ2-5; D gene: .; CDR3 DNA: TGCGCCAGCAGCTTACCCAGATCTAGCGACTCAACGGAGACCCAGTACTTC; CDR3 protein: CASSLPRSSDSTETQYF
clone size: .; V gene: TRBV6-6; J gene: TRBJ1-5; D gene: TRBD1; CDR3 DNA: TGTGCCAGCTACCCCGACAGGGTGATAATCCAGCCCCAGCATTTT; CDR3 protein: CASYPDRVIIQPQHF
clone size: .; V gene: TRBV11-2; J gene: TRBJ1-2; D gene: TRBD1; CDR3 DNA: TGTGCCAGCAGCTTGACAGGGTTTGGCTACACCTTC; CDR3 protein: CASSLTGFGYTF
clone size: .; V gene: TRBV18; J gene: TRBJ1-5; D gene: TRBD1; CDR3 DNA: TGTGCCAGCTCACCGTCCACAGGGGTTAATCAGCCCCAGCATTTT; CDR3 protein: CASSPSTGVNQPQHF
clone size: .; V gene: TRBV7-2; J gene: TRBJ1-2; D gene: .; CDR3 DNA: TGTGCCAGCAGCTTAGGCAGCCTCCCCTATGGCTACACCTTC; CDR3 protein: CASSLGSLPYGYTF
clone size: .; V gene: TRBV18; J gene: TRBJ1-4; D gene: .; CDR3 DNA: TGTGCCAGCTCACCGGGGGTTTCTAATGAAAAACTGTTTTTT; CDR3 protein: CASSPGVSNEKLFF
clone size: few; V gene: TRBV2; J gene: TRBJ1-4; D gene: .; CDR3 DNA: TGTGCCAGCATGGTCAGCCCAAATGAAAAACTGTTTTTT; CDR3 protein: CASMVSPNEKLFF
clone size: .; V gene: TRBV18; J gene: TRBJ1-1; D gene: TRBD1; CDR3 DNA: TGTGCCAGCTCACCACCGTGGACAGGGGCCGAAGCTTTCTTT; CDR3 protein: CASSPPWTGAEAFF
clone size: .; V gene: TRBV10-2; J gene: TRBJ1-2; D gene: .; CDR3 DNA: TGCGCCAGCAGTGAAGGGCACCGCCGAGCTAACTATGGCTACACCTTC; CDR3 protein: CASSEGHRRANYGYTF
clone size: .; V gene: TRBV29-1; J gene: TRBJ2-7; D gene: .; CDR3 DNA: TGCAGCGTCTCCCTAGGGGTACAGACAGCCTACGAGCAGTACTTC; CDR3 protein: CSVSLGVQTAYEQYF
clone size: .; V gene: TRBV27; J gene: TRBJ1-4; D gene: .; CDR3 DNA: TGTGCCAGCAGTTCGTGGGGCGGGGCTAATGAAAAACTGTTTTTT; CDR3 protein: CASSSWGGANEKLFF
clone size: .; V gene: TRBV18; J gene: TRBJ2-7; D gene: .; CDR3 DNA: TGTGCCAGCTCACCCGTTGGTTCTTCCGCCTACGAGCAGTACTTC; CDR3 protein: CASSPVGSSAYEQYF
clone size: .; V gene: TRBV10-2; J gene: TRBJ2-5; D gene: TRBD1; CDR3 DNA: TGCGCCAGCATCTTGGACAGGCAAGAGACCCAGTACTTC; CDR3 protein: CASILDRQETQYF
clone size: .; V gene: TRBV4-1; J gene: TRBJ2-7; D gene: TRBD1; CDR3 DNA: TGCGCCAGCAGCCTCCTTGGGACAGGGAGCTCCTACGAGCAGTACTTC; CDR3 protein: CASSLLGTGSSYEQYF
clone size: .; V gene: TRBV10-3; J gene: TRBJ2-7; D gene: .; CDR3 DNA: TGTGCCATCAGTGAGTCTGTGGGAGAGCAGTACTTC; CDR3 protein: CAISESVGEQYF
clone size: .; V gene: TRBV30; J gene: TRBJ2-1; D gene: TRBD1; CDR3 DNA: TGTGCCTGGAGTCAACCCTTCGACAGGGGGAACAATGAGCAGTTCTTC; CDR3 protein: CAWSQPFDRGNNEQFF
clone size: .; V gene: TRBV7-2; J gene: TRBJ2-3; D gene: .; CDR3 DNA: TGTGCCAGCAGCTCCGGCTCGTCAGATACGCAGTATTTT; CDR3 protein: CASSSGSSDTQYF
clone size: .; V gene: TRBV6-5; J gene: TRBJ2-3; D gene: .; CDR3 DNA: TGTGCCAGCAGACGGGGGTTGGGAGGTACGCAGTATTTT; CDR3 protein: CASRRGLGGTQYF
clone size: .; V gene: TRBV18; J gene: TRBJ2-7; D gene: .; CDR3 DNA: TGTGCCAGCTCGCCGGGGCAGTACTTC; CDR3 protein: CASSPGQYF
clone size: .; V gene: TRBV4-3; J gene: TRBJ1-3; D gene: .; CDR3 DNA: TGCGCCAGCAGCCAAGAAAACAGGAACACCATATATTTT; CDR3 protein: CASSQENRNTIYF
clone size: .; V gene: TRBV21-1; J gene: TRBJ2-3; D gene: .; CDR3 DNA: TGTGCCAGCAGCAAGTCGGCAACTAGCACAGATACGCAGTATTTT; CDR3 protein: CASSKSATSTDTQYF
clone size: .; V gene: TRBV6-5; J gene: TRBJ1-2; D gene: .; CDR3 DNA: TGTGCCAGCCGGGAGTCTAATAATTTGCGCTACACCTTC; CDR3 protein: CASRESNNLRYTF
clone size: few; V gene: TRBV9; J gene: TRBJ2-2; D gene: TRBD2; CDR3 DNA: TGTGCCAGCTCTACTAGCGGGAGTGGGACCGGGGAGCTGTTTTTT; CDR3 protein: CASSTSGSGTGELFF
clone size: .; V gene: TRBV11-1; J gene: TRBJ2-7; D gene: TRBD1; CDR3 DNA: TGTGCCAGCAGCCTAAGGACAGGGAGTCATAACGAGCAGTACTTC; CDR3 protein: CASSLRTGSHNEQYF
clone size: .; V gene: TRBV9; J gene: TRBJ1-2; D gene: TRBD1; CDR3 DNA: TGTGCCAGCAGCGTTAGGACAGGGGGCGACTATGGCTACACCTTC; CDR3 protein: CASSVRTGGDYGYTF
clone size: .; V gene: TRBV5-4; J gene: TRBJ2-5; D gene: .; CDR3 DNA: TGTGCCAGCAGCTTGGCAGGGGCCGAGACCCAGTACTTC; CDR3 protein: CASSLAGAETQYF
clone size: .; V gene: TRBV10-3; J gene: TRBJ1-5; D gene: .; CDR3 DNA: TGTGCCATCAGTGACGGGGGGGTCAATCAGCCCCAGCATTTT; CDR3 protein: CAISDGGVNQPQHF
clone size: .; V gene: TRBV7-9; J gene: TRBJ1-1; D gene: .; CDR3 DNA: TGTGCCAGCAGCTCTCAGGGAGCTGAAGCTTTCTTT; CDR3 protein: CASSSQGAEAFF
clone size: .; V gene: TRBV14; J gene: TRBJ1-2; D gene: .; CDR3 DNA: TGTGCCAGCAGCCAAGAAGACAGCATCCCTGGCTACACCTTC; CDR3 protein: CASSQEDSIPGYTF